Listed below are T cell receptor beta chains from one sample, sequenced in a study of T cell clones after liver transplantation. Only in-frame clones appear in the TCRdb table, and some are missing; sequencing was by immunoSEQ multiplex PCR. The table lists 24,000 or so clones, roughly 69% of them singletons, with less than 3% in the top ten. The sequencing here drew on CD4+ T cells from blood, taken before liver transplant. Receptors were obtained from a human donor who received a liver transplant. The CDR3 runs from the conserved cysteine through the conserved F or W. The D gene is left open where the match is weak. Not all rows give a size; the values are once, few, many and, for expanded clones, a class.

size,V,J,D,DNA,CDR3
NA,TRBV19,TRBJ1-2,TRBD1,TGTGCCAGTAGTATCACACAGGGGGGCTATGGCTACACCTTC,CASSITQGGYGYTF
NA,TRBV10-2,TRBJ1-4,NA,TGCGCCAGCAGTGAGCCCCATTTGGGTGAAAAACTGTTTTTT,CASSEPHLGEKLFF
NA,TRBV7-2,TRBJ1-2,NA,TGTGCCAGCAGCTTAAATGTCCGGGTTTATGGCTACACCTTC,CASSLNVRVYGYTF
NA,TRBV11-3,TRBJ2-7,NA,TGTGCCAGCAGCCAGGGGTGGGGGCCTAACTACGAGCAGTACTTC,CASSQGWGPNYEQYF
NA,TRBV4-2,TRBJ2-5,NA,TGTGCCAGCAGCCAAGATGGAGGGACAGAGCAAGAGACCCAGTACTTC,CASSQDGGTEQETQYF
NA,TRBV6-5,TRBJ1-6,TRBD1,TGTGCCAGCAGACTCCAACAGGGGAACAATTCACCCCTCCACTTT,CASRLQQGNNSPLHF
NA,TRBV5-8,TRBJ2-1,TRBD1,TGTGCCAGCAGCGGGAAACCGGGACAGGGAGTGGTGAATGAGCAGTTCTTC,CASSGKPGQGVVNEQFF
NA,TRBV30,TRBJ2-5,NA,TGTGCCTGGAGTGCCGGACAGAAAGAGACCCAGTACTTC,CAWSAGQKETQYF
NA,TRBV5-8,TRBJ1-2,NA,TGTGCCAGCACCTCGGACAGCATCTATGGCTACACCTTC,CASTSDSIYGYTF
NA,TRBV11-2,TRBJ1-1,NA,TGTGCCAGCAGTCCGATGAACACTGAAGCTTTCTTT,CASSPMNTEAFF
NA,TRBV19,TRBJ2-1,TRBD2,TGTGCCAGTAGTAATCTAGCGGCCTCCTACAATGAGCAGTTCTTC,CASSNLAASYNEQFF
NA,TRBV7-9,TRBJ2-5,TRBD1,TGTGCCAGCAGCTCGAGAATGGACAGGGGAGTGTTACTAGAGACCCAGTACTTC,CASSSRMDRGVLLETQYF
NA,TRBV5-1,TRBJ2-2,NA,NA,CASSPRGSPPGSCFF
NA,TRBV19,TRBJ1-1,TRBD1,TGTGCCAGTAGTGGGACAGGGGGCTGGGGTACTGAAGCTTTCTTT,CASSGTGGWGTEAFF
NA,TRBV6-6,TRBJ2-5,NA,TGTGCCAGCAGTTACGGTCAAAATACGGAGACCCAGTACTTC,CASSYGQNTETQYF
few,TRBV6-1,TRBJ2-2,TRBD1,TGTGCCAGCACCCTAGACAGGGCGGCCGGGGAGCTGTTTTTT,CASTLDRAAGELFF
NA,TRBV6-1,TRBJ2-1,TRBD1,TGTGCCAGCAGTCGGGACAGGAATGAGCAGTTCTTC,CASSRDRNEQFF
once,TRBV11-2,TRBJ2-6,NA,TGTGCCAGCAGCTTAGCGGGGGTTGGGGCCAACGTCCTGACTTTC,CASSLAGVGANVLTF
NA,TRBV28,TRBJ2-5,TRBD2,TGTGCCAGCAGCCTAGGACTAGCGGGAGAAGAGACCCAGTACTTC,CASSLGLAGEETQYF
NA,TRBV7-2,TRBJ2-3,TRBD2,TGTGCCAGCAGTAGCGGGGGGACCACAGATACGCAGTATTTT,CASSSGGTTDTQYF
NA,TRBV29-1,TRBJ1-2,TRBD1,TGCAGCGCCTCGACAGGGGAAGACTATGGCTACACCTTC,CSASTGEDYGYTF
NA,TRBV19,TRBJ1-1,TRBD1,TGTGCCAGTAGTATACAGGGGGCGCCCACTGAAGCTTTCTTT,CASSIQGAPTEAFF
NA,TRBV5-6,TRBJ2-5,TRBD1,TGTGCCAGCAGCTTGGAGGTATGGGGACAGGGGGAAGAGACCCAGTACTTC,CASSLEVWGQGEETQYF
NA,TRBV7-8,TRBJ2-7,TRBD1,TGTGCCAGCAGCTTAGAAGACAGGGCGACCTACGAGCAGTACTTC,CASSLEDRATYEQYF
NA,TRBV13,TRBJ1-3,NA,TGTGCCAGCAGCTTGGGGGGACATTACTCTGGAAACACCATATATTTT,CASSLGGHYSGNTIYF
NA,TRBV5-1,TRBJ2-3,TRBD1,TGCGCCAGCAGCCAGGACAGGGGGACCACAGATACGCAGTATTTT,CASSQDRGTTDTQYF
NA,TRBV2,TRBJ2-1,TRBD2,TGTGCCAGCAGTGAATTTAGCGGGGGGGCCAATGAGCAGTTCTTC,CASSEFSGGANEQFF
NA,TRBV7-2,TRBJ1-1,NA,TGTGCCAGCAGCTTCTCACAGCGGAGGAACACTGAAGCTTTCTTT,CASSFSQRRNTEAFF
NA,TRBV29-1,TRBJ2-2,NA,TGCAGCGCCATGGGAATGTCCGGGGAGCTGTTTTTT,CSAMGMSGELFF
medium-sized,TRBV28,TRBJ1-1,NA,TGTGCCAGCGCTGGACCGCTCAAGACCACTGAAGCTTTCTTT,CASAGPLKTTEAFF
NA,TRBV7-8,TRBJ1-2,NA,TGTGCCAGCAGCTTGTTGACTGATGGCTACACCTTC,CASSLLTDGYTF
NA,TRBV9,TRBJ1-1,NA,TGTGCCAGCAGCGTAGTGCCGGAGAACACTGAAGCTTTCTTT,CASSVVPENTEAFF
NA,TRBV9,TRBJ2-1,TRBD2,TGTGCCAGCAGCGTAGGGGCTAGCGGTAATGAGCAGTTCTTC,CASSVGASGNEQFF
NA,TRBV19,TRBJ1-1,TRBD1,TGTGCCAGTATTCCCCGGGACAGGGCATTCAACACTGAAGCTTTCTTT,CASIPRDRAFNTEAFF
few,TRBV18,TRBJ2-1,NA,TGTGCCAGCTCACCATCTGCAGGGGTGAATGAGCAGTTCTTC,CASSPSAGVNEQFF
NA,TRBV5-1,TRBJ2-2,NA,TGCGCCAGCAGCTTGTATGGGAACGGGGAGCTGTTTTTT,CASSLYGNGELFF
NA,TRBV5-1,TRBJ2-1,NA,TGCGCCAGCAGCTTGAGGCAGGCGAGCTCCTACAATGAGCAGTTCTTC,CASSLRQASSYNEQFF
NA,TRBV2,TRBJ2-3,NA,TGTGCCAGCAGTGGACAGATCACAGATACGCAGTATTTT,CASSGQITDTQYF
once,TRBV5-1,TRBJ2-1,TRBD1,TGCGCCAGCAGCCCCGGACAGGATGGGCTCTGGGTGGATGAGCAGTTCTTC,CASSPGQDGLWVDEQFF
NA,TRBV30,TRBJ2-5,TRBD1,TGTGCCTGGAGTGTACAGGGGGAGACCCAGTACTTC,CAWSVQGETQYF
NA,TRBV13,TRBJ1-2,TRBD1,TGTGCCAGCAGCTTAGGGACAGGGGGCTATGGCTACACCTTC,CASSLGTGGYGYTF
NA,TRBV6-5,TRBJ1-4,NA,TGTGCCAGCAGTTCCGACACCCGTGGTTTGGGGGAAAAACTGTTTTTT,CASSSDTRGLGEKLFF
NA,TRBV5-1,TRBJ2-3,TRBD1,TGCGCCAGCAGCTTGGGCCAGGGGGTAGGAGATACGCAGTATTTT,CASSLGQGVGDTQYF
NA,TRBV6-6,TRBJ1-6,TRBD1,TGTGCCAGCAGTCCAGACAGGGCTCCATATTCACCCCTCCACTTT,CASSPDRAPYSPLHF
NA,TRBV7-2,TRBJ1-2,TRBD1,TGTGCCAGCAGCCCGGGACAGCAGAACTATGGCTACACCTTC,CASSPGQQNYGYTF
once,TRBV11-3,TRBJ2-7,NA,TGTGCCAGCAGCTTAACAGGGCCGCAGTACTTC,CASSLTGPQYF
NA,TRBV6-9,TRBJ2-3,NA,TGTGCCAGCAGCCCCCCGTCGGCAGATACGCAGTATTTT,CASSPPSADTQYF
NA,TRBV11-3,TRBJ2-3,TRBD1,TGTGCCAGCAGCTCCACAGGGGATTCAGATACGCAGTATTTT,CASSSTGDSDTQYF
NA,TRBV9,TRBJ2-1,NA,TGTGCCAGCAGCGTCGAGGGGGGCTCCTACAATGAGCAGTTCTTC,CASSVEGGSYNEQFF
once,TRBV2,TRBJ2-3,NA,TGTGCCAGCACCCCGGGGATTAGCACAGATACGCAGTATTTT,CASTPGISTDTQYF
few,TRBV7-2,TRBJ2-1,TRBD1,TGTGCCAGCAGCCCAGCCGGGACAGGCTCCGATGAGCAGTTCTTC,CASSPAGTGSDEQFF
NA,TRBV28,TRBJ2-1,NA,TGTGCCAGCAGCCCCGGCGGAGAGGTTACTGAGCAGTTCTTC,CASSPGGEVTEQFF
NA,TRBV9,TRBJ2-1,TRBD2,TGTGCCAGCAGCGAGAGGACTAGCGGGAGGGGTGAGCAGTTCTTC,CASSERTSGRGEQFF